Listed here is a single T cell receptor beta chain. The data were taken from a study of blood T cell repertoires in COVID-19. Study in general: PBMCs, B-cell-depleted T cells, or T cells were the source of the cDNA or gDNA that made up the material.

Germline assignment: CDR1 SGHRS and CDR2 YFSETQ. CDR3 size: 15 residues. V shed 4 bases and J 2 bases; nucleotides not matched to a gene: 4. Per the original data handling: Reference gene primer amplification yielded estimated nucleated cell counts. Here immunoSEQ multiplex PCR was the method, and the copy in TCRdb shows in-frame clones only, minus some. D and trimming were read from the DNA, whereas the V and J calls and clone size are those reported in that table. The sample yields 140,000 to 150,000 clones, roughly 87% seen once. The rearrangement uses TRBV5-1 and TRBJ1-4, with 8 bases identical to TRBD1. Input material: peripheral blood. This clonotype was obtained from a woman aged 45-65 years with acute or convalescent COVID-19. The CDR3 DNA reads TGCGCCAGCAGCCGTTGGGACAGGACTAATGAAAAACTGTTTTTT. It specifies CASSRWDRTNEKLFF.